This T cell receptor beta chain came from a study of T cell responses to AZD1222 COVID-19 vaccine. This CDR3 is built from 15 residues. Trimming removed 5 bases from V and 0 bases from J; junction bases left unmatched: 4. The V gene's germline CDR1 is SNHLY and CDR2 FYNNEI. Libraries were prepared by immunoSEQ multiplex PCR; TCRdb keeps only in-frame clonotypes and omits some of them. The sample lists some 140,000 clones, more than 85% seen once, with about 1.9% in the top ten. This TCR came from an adult who received the AZD1222 COVID-19 vaccine. The chain is built from TRBV2 and TRBJ1-5, with 7 bases that match TRBD1. Sample: peripheral blood, taken 28 days after the second AZD1222 dose. CDR3 nucleotide sequence: TGTGCCAGCAGTAAACAGGGGTATAGCAATCAGCCCCAGCATTTT. Its protein is CASSKQGYSNQPQHF. The full variable domain, with the rest looked up from reference TRBV2 and TRBJ1-5, is EPEVTQTPSHQVTQMGQEVILRCVPISNHLYFYWYRQILGQKVEFLVSFYNNEISEKSEIFDDQFSVERPDGSNFTLKIRSTKLEDSAMYFCASSKQGYSNQPQHFGDGTRLSIL.